A selection of T cell receptor beta chains follows, all from one sample in a study of blood T cells in healthy people across ages. TCRdb independently ran MiXCR on the 5' RACE reads; one entry per CDR3 protein. The repertoire consists of some 700,000 distinct CDR3 sequences, with 20% to 25% occurring once and the leading ten covering 22%. Input material: blood. These receptors came from a man in his 70s in good health. Each CDR3 is given with its conserved first and last residue. Each record gives: CDR3 DNA, CDR3 protein, D gene, V gene, clone size, J gene. D genes are given only for firm matches. Clone sizes are given selectively: once, few, many, or a class where the clone is expanded.

cdr3_nt: TGTGCCAGCAGCGTAGTACCCATCCCCAAGGGCACAGATACGCAGTATTTT
cdr3_aa: CASSVVPIPKGTDTQYF
d_call: -
v_call: TRBV9
clone_size: few
j_call: TRBJ2-3

cdr3_nt: TGCAGTGCTGCCCAATTCTCCACTGAAGCTTTCTTT
cdr3_aa: CSAAQFSTEAFF
d_call: -
v_call: TRBV20-1
clone_size: few
j_call: TRBJ1-1

cdr3_nt: TGTGCCAGCAGAAAGGGACTGGCGAACACCGGGGAGCTGTTTTTT
cdr3_aa: CASRKGLANTGELFF
d_call: -
v_call: TRBV7-6
clone_size: few
j_call: TRBJ2-2

cdr3_nt: TGTGCCAGCAGTTTTTCAGGGAATGGGGAGACCCAGTACTTC
cdr3_aa: CASSFSGNGETQYF
d_call: -
v_call: TRBV27
clone_size: -
j_call: TRBJ2-5

cdr3_nt: TGTGCCAGCAGCGCAGGTCGGGGCGTACAAGAGACCCAGTACTTC
cdr3_aa: CASSAGRGVQETQYF
d_call: -
v_call: TRBV12-3/TRBV12-4
clone_size: -
j_call: TRBJ2-5

cdr3_nt: TGTGCCAGCAGCCTACTAGCGGGAGTGGGGGAGCAGTACTTC
cdr3_aa: CASSLLAGVGEQYF
d_call: TRBD2
v_call: TRBV12-3/TRBV12-4
clone_size: -
j_call: TRBJ2-7

cdr3_nt: TGTGCCAGCAAGGAGGCAGGGGGCTACACCTTC
cdr3_aa: CASKEAGGYTF
d_call: -
v_call: TRBV27
clone_size: -
j_call: TRBJ1-2

cdr3_nt: TGTGCCAGCAGCGGTAATGCAGTAAATAATTCACCCCTCCACTTT
cdr3_aa: CASSGNAVNNSPLHF
d_call: -
v_call: TRBV5-6
clone_size: -
j_call: TRBJ1-6

cdr3_nt: TGCAGTGCCCCACCAGCTTTGAGGGACACCGGGGAGCTGTTTTTT
cdr3_aa: CSAPPALRDTGELFF
d_call: -
v_call: TRBV20-1
clone_size: -
j_call: TRBJ2-2

cdr3_nt: TGCAGCGTTGTAGGGGTTTCAGGGGGTAGAACAGATACGCAGTATTTT
cdr3_aa: CSVVGVSGGRTDTQYF
d_call: TRBD1
v_call: TRBV29-1
clone_size: few
j_call: TRBJ2-3

cdr3_nt: TGCAGCGTTGAGAGGAACGAACAAGAGACCCAGTACTTC
cdr3_aa: CSVERNEQETQYF
d_call: -
v_call: TRBV29-1
clone_size: few
j_call: TRBJ2-5

cdr3_nt: TGTGCCAGCAGCCTTCTCGGGGGGCCTAATGATGAGCAGTTCTTC
cdr3_aa: CASSLLGGPNDEQFF
d_call: -
v_call: TRBV7-7
clone_size: -
j_call: TRBJ2-1

cdr3_nt: TGTGCCAGTAGTATAGGGCCGAATTCACCCCTCCACTTT
cdr3_aa: CASSIGPNSPLHF
d_call: -
v_call: TRBV19
clone_size: once
j_call: TRBJ1-6

cdr3_nt: TGCAGCGCTGATAGCTCCGGAGTATCAGATACGCAGTATTTT
cdr3_aa: CSADSSGVSDTQYF
d_call: -
v_call: TRBV29-1
clone_size: few
j_call: TRBJ2-3

cdr3_nt: TGTGCCAGCAGCTTAGTTGGGGGGGCCTTAAAAGAAAAACTGTTTTTT
cdr3_aa: CASSLVGGALKEKLFF
d_call: -
v_call: TRBV11-2
clone_size: many
j_call: TRBJ1-4

cdr3_nt: TGTGCCATCAGTCGACAGCCTGGCACAGATACGCAGTATTTT
cdr3_aa: CAISRQPGTDTQYF
d_call: -
v_call: TRBV10-3
clone_size: -
j_call: TRBJ2-3

cdr3_nt: TGTGCCAGCCGGCACCGGGGTGGCACTGAAGCTTTCTTT
cdr3_aa: CASRHRGGTEAFF
d_call: -
v_call: TRBV7-9
clone_size: few
j_call: TRBJ1-1

cdr3_nt: TGTGCCAGCAGTGAAGGAGGGGCGATTCCGACCCAGTACTTC
cdr3_aa: CASSEGGAIPTQYF
d_call: -
v_call: TRBV2
clone_size: many
j_call: TRBJ2-5

cdr3_nt: TGTGCCAGCAGGGGGACCGGGACAGGGAATGAAAAACTGTTTTTT
cdr3_aa: CASRGTGTGNEKLFF
d_call: TRBD1
v_call: TRBV6-2/TRBV6-3
clone_size: few
j_call: TRBJ1-4

cdr3_nt: TGTGCCAGCAGCTTAGCGATAGGAGCGGACACCGGGGAGCTGTTTTTT
cdr3_aa: CASSLAIGADTGELFF
d_call: -
v_call: TRBV11-3
clone_size: -
j_call: TRBJ2-2